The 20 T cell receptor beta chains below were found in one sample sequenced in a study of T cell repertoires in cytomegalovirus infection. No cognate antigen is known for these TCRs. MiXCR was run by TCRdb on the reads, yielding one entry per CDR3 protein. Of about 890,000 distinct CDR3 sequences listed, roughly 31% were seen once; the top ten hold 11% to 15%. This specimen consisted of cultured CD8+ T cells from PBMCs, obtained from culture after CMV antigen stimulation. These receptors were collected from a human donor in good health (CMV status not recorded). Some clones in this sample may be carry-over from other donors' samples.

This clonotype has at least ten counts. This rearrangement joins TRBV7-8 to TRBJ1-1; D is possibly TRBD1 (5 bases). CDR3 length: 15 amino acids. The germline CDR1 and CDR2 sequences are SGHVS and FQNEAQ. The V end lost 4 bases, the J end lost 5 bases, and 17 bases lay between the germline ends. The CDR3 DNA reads TGTGCCAGCAGCTGGATGGACGGGACGGGAACTGAAGCTTTCTTT. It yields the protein CASSWMDGTGTEAFF.

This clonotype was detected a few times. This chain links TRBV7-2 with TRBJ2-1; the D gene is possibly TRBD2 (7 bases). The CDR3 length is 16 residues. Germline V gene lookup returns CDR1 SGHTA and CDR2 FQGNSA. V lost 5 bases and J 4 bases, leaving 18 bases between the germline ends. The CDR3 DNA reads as TGTGCCAGCAGCCCAGGGTGGGGGGGCCATTACAATGAGCAGTTCTTC. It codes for CASSPGWGGHYNEQFF.

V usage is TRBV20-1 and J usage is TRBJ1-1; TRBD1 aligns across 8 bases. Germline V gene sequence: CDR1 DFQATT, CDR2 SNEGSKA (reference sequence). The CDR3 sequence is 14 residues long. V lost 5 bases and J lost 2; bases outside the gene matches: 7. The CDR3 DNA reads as TGCAGTGCTTTCCCCAGGGGGCTAAACACTGAAGCTTTCTTT. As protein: CSAFPRGLNTEAFF.

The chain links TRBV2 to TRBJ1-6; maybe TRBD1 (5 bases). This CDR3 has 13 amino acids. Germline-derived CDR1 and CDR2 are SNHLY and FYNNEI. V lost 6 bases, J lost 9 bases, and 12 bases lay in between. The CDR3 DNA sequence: TGTGCCAGCAGAGACAGACCTGCTTCACCCCTCCACTTT. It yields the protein CASRDRPASPLHF.

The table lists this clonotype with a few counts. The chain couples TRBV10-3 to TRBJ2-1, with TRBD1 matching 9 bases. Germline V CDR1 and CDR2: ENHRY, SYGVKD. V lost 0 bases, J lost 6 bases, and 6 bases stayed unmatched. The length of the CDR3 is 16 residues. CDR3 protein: CAISESGQGWGNEQFF. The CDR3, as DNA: TGTGCCATCAGTGAGTCGGGACAGGGTTGGGGCAATGAGCAGTTCTTC.

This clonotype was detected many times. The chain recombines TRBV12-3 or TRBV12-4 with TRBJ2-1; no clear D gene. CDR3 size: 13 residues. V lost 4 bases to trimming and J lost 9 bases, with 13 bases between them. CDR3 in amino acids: CASSSLPAGEQFF. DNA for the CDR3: TGTGCCAGCAGTTCCTTACCCGCCGGTGAGCAGTTCTTC.

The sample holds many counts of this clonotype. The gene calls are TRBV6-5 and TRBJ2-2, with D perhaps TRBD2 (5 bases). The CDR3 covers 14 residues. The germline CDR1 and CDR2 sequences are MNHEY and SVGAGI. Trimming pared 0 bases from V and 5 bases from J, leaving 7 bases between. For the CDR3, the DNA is TGTGCCAGCAGTTACTCGAGAGGGACCGGGGAGCTGTTTTTT. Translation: CASSYSRGTGELFF.

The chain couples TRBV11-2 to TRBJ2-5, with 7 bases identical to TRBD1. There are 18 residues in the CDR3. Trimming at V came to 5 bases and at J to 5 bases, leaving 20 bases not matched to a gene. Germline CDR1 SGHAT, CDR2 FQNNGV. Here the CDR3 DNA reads TGTGCCAGCAGCCCTTCGTGGGACAGCAAGCCGTTGAGCGAGACCCAGTACTTC. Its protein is CASSPSWDSKPLSETQYF.

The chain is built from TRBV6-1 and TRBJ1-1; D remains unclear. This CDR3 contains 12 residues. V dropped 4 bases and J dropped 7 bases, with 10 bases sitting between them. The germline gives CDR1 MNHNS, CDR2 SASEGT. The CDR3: CASSGGSFEAFF. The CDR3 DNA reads TGTGCCAGCAGTGGTGGGAGTTTTGAAGCTTTCTTT.

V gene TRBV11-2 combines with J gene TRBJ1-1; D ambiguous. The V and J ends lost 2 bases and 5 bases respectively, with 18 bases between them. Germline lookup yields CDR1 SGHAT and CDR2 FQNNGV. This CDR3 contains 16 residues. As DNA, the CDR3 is TGTGCCAGCAGCTTATGGGCACGGGTGGGAGGAACTGAAGCTTTCTTT. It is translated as CASSLWARVGGTEAFF.

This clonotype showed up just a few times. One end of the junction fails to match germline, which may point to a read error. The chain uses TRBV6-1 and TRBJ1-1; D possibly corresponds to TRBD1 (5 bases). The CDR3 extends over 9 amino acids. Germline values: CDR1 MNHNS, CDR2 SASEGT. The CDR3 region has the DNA TGTGCCAGCAGTGAAGCAGGGGTGTGG. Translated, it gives CASSEAGVW.

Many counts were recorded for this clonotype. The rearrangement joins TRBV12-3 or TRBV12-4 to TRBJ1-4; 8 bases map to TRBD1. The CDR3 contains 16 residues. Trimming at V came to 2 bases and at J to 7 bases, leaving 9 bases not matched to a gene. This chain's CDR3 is CASSLLVGTGGEKLFF. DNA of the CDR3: TGTGCCAGCAGTTTACTTGTTGGGACAGGTGGTGAAAAACTGTTTTTT.

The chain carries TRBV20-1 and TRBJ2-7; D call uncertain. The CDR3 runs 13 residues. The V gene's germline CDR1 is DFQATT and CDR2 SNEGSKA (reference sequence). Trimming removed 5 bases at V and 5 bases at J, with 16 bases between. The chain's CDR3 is CSAPPPPPHEQYF. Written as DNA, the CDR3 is TGCAGTGCTCCCCCTCCGCCGCCACACGAGCAGTACTTC.

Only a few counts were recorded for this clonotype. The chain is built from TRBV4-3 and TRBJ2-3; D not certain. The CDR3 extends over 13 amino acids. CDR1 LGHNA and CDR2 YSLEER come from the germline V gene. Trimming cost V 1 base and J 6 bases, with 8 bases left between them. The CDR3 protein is CASSQGSFDTQYF. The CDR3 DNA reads TGCGCCAGCAGCCAAGGTAGCTTCGATACGCAGTATTTT.

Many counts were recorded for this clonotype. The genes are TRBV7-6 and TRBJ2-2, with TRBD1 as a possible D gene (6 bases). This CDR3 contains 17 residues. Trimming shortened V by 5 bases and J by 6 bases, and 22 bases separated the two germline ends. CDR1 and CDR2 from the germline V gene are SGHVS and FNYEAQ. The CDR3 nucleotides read TGTGCCAGCAGCCCCGGTCGGGCCAGGGGCCGGGCCGGGGAGCTGTTTTTT. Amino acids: CASSPGRARGRAGELFF.

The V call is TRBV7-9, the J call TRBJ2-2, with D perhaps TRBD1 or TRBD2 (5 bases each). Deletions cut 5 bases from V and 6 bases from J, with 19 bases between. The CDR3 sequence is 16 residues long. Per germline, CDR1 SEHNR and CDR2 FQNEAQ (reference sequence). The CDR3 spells CASSPAVTGGPGELFF. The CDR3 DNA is TGTGCCAGCAGCCCAGCGGTCACAGGTGGACCCGGGGAGCTGTTTTTT.

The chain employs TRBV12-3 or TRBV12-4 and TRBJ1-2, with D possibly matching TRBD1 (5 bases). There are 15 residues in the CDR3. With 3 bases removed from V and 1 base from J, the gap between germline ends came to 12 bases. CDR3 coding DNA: TGTGCCAGCAGTTTGGCAGGGTGGAGTAACTATGGCTACACCTTC. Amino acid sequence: CASSLAGWSNYGYTF.

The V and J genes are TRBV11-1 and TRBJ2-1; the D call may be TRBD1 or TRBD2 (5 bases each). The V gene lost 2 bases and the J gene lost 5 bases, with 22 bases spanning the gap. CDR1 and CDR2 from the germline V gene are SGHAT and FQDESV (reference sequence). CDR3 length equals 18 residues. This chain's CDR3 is CASSLITGTDPDDNEQFF. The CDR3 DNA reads TGTGCCAGCAGCTTAATAACCGGGACGGACCCCGACGACAATGAGCAGTTCTTC.

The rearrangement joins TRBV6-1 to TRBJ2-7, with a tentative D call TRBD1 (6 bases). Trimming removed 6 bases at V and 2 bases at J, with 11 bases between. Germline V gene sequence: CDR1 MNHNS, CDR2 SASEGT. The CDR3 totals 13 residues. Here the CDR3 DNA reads TGTGCCAGCAGGGCCAGGGGTCCCTACGAGCAGTACGTC. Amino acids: CASRARGPYEQYV.

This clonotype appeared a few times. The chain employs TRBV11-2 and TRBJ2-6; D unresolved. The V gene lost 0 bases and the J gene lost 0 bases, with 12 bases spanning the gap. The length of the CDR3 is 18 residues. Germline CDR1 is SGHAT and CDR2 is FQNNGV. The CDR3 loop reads CASSLDENVLSGANVLTF. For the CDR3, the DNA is TGTGCCAGCAGCTTAGACGAAAACGTGCTCTCTGGGGCCAACGTCCTGACTTTC.